Below, one TCR beta chain is given with its context. What it recognizes is unknown. These data are taken from a study of blood T cells in healthy people across ages. Study outcomes and limitations: In long-lived donors, naive CD4+ cell counts and diversity exceeded those of aged donors. Unsorted PBMCs ruled out conclusive naive versus antigen-experienced comparison. Per million T cells, the diversity of TCR beta decreased roughly linearly as age advanced.

Alongside a J-beta primer mix, a sample-barcoded 5' primer served in a second PCR lasting roughly 7 to 11 cycles. Each cDNA was tagged by a template-switch adaptor containing 12 random nucleotides. TCRdb re-derived calls from the 5' RACE reads in MiXCR, one entry per CDR3 protein. Here the sample spans around 1,100,000 distinct CDR3 sequences, less than 45% being singletons. The sample comprised blood. The receptor's source is a man between 18 and 35 years old in good health.

The CDR3 here is CASSVDGSGTEAFF. DNA for the CDR3: TGTGCCAGCAGTGTCGACGGGTCAGGCACTGAAGCTTTCTTT. The V gene is TRBV12-3 or TRBV12-4, the J gene TRBJ1-1; D remains unclear. Trimming took off 5 bases at V and 4 bases at J, with 14 bases between the two ends. This CDR3 is 14 amino acids long.